A single sample gave rise to the 21 T cell receptor beta chains below, sequenced in a study of T-cell memory formation after mild COVID-19. One entry per CDR3 protein results from TCRdb running MiXCR on the 5' RACE reads. The sample holds around 220,000 distinct CDR3 sequences; 15% to 20% are singletons and the top ten take around 3.4%. Sequencing was performed on PBMCs or a T cell subset sorted from them (not recorded which). These receptor sequences come from a man aged 18 to 30 who had mild COVID-19 (a few samples of this study predate the infection). Cell type and time point are not known.

The chain has TRBV7-2 and TRBJ1-2, with D possibly matching TRBD1 (6 bases). Germline-derived CDR1 and CDR2 are SGHTA and FQGNSA. The CDR3 spans 15 residues. The ends were cut back, 1 base at V and 4 bases at J, with 13 bases in the middle. The CDR3 here is CASSLVGATSYGYTF. Here the CDR3 DNA reads TGTGCCAGCAGCTTAGTGGGGGCTACGAGCTATGGCTACACCTTC.

The chain carries TRBV3-1 and TRBJ2-1; TRBD1 matches 8 bases. Germline values: CDR1 LGHDT, CDR2 YNNKEL (reference sequence). The CDR3 has 18 amino acids. With V trimmed by 0 bases and J by 4 bases, 11 bases remained unmatched. Here the CDR3 reads CASSQDVGAGGIYNEQFF. The CDR3 bases are TGTGCCAGCAGCCAAGATGTCGGAGCAGGGGGCATTTACAATGAGCAGTTCTTC.

This clonotype was picked up a small number of times. The chain couples TRBV9 to TRBJ1-6; D is perhaps TRBD1 (6 bases). The CDR3 is 14 residues long. Trimming removed 4 bases from V and 7 bases from J, with 12 bases in between. Germline CDR1 and CDR2: SGDLS and YYNGEE. The CDR3 DNA is TGTGCCAGCAGCTTACGGACAGCAAATTCACCCCTCCACTTT. Translated: CASSLRTANSPLHF.

In this sample, this clonotype turned up a few times. The genes are TRBV10-3 and TRBJ2-1, with 12 bases aligning to TRBD2. Germline loops: CDR1 ENHRY, CDR2 SYGVKD. CDR3 length: 14 residues. V dropped 9 bases and J dropped 6; count of bases not matched to a gene: 6. The CDR3 coding sequence is TGTGCCATAGCTAGCGGGGGGGCCATCAATGAGCAGTTCTTC. As protein: CAIASGGAINEQFF.

The chain recombines TRBV20-1 with TRBJ2-3; 12 bases align to TRBD1. The CDR3 spans 15 residues. V was clipped by 6 bases and J by 5 bases; unmatched bases: 9. Germline V CDR1 and CDR2: DFQATT, SNEGSKA (reference sequence). CDR3 sequence reads: CSAVPGQGAEDTQYF. In DNA form, the CDR3 reads TGCAGTGCCGTCCCGGGACAGGGGGCTGAAGATACGCAGTATTTT.

This clonotype was picked up a small number of times. The rearrangement joins TRBV19 to TRBJ2-7; 8 bases align to TRBD1. The CDR3 extends over 15 amino acids. Trimming took 8 bases from V and 0 from J; bases not matched to a gene: 9. Germline V gene sequence: CDR1 LNHDA, CDR2 SQIVND (reference sequence). The CDR3 sequence is CASGIRQGSSYEQYF. The CDR3 region has the DNA TGTGCCAGTGGAATTCGACAGGGGAGCTCCTACGAGCAGTACTTC.

This chain uses TRBV18 with TRBJ2-7; 8 nucleotides align to TRBD1. CDR1 and CDR2 (germline): KGHSH, LQKENI. The CDR3 sequence is 15 residues long. Trimming cost V 3 bases and J 6 bases; bases outside gene matches: 10. The CDR3 sequence: CASSPNPGQAGEQYF. The CDR3 DNA sequence: TGTGCCAGCTCACCTAATCCGGGACAGGCAGGCGAGCAGTACTTC. Full variable domain (missing parts from reference TRBV18 and TRBJ2-7): NAGVMQNPRHLVRRRGQEARLRCSPMKGHSHVYWYRQLPEEGLKFMVYLQKENIIDESGMPKERFSAEFPKEGPSILRIQQVVRGDSAAYFCASSPNPGQAGEQYFGPGTRLTVT.

This rearrangement joins TRBV5-8 to TRBJ1-6; no reliable D call. The V end was cut by 1 base, the J end by 5 bases, with 10 bases between. There are 15 residues in the CDR3. Germline V gives CDR1 SGHTS, CDR2 YDEGEE. This CDR3 is CASSLSGVDNSPLHF. The CDR3 bases are TGTGCCAGCAGCTTGTCTGGGGTAGATAATTCACCCCTCCACTTT.

This clonotype has only a few counts. The chain carries TRBV5-1 and TRBJ2-1, with D maybe TRBD2 (7 bases). The V gene lost 5 bases and the J gene lost 8 bases, with 17 bases spanning the gap. Germline-derived CDR1 and CDR2 are SGHRS and YFSETQ. CDR3 length: 14 amino acids. CDR3 region: CASRGGAPGDEQFF. The CDR3 DNA sequence: TGCGCCAGCAGGGGGGGGGCCCCCGGGGATGAGCAGTTCTTC.

The gene calls are TRBV6-5 and TRBJ1-1; D is unclear. Trimming removed 0 bases from V and 3 bases from J, with 11 bases in between. The CDR3 is 15 amino acids. Per germline, CDR1 MNHEY and CDR2 SVGAGI. The CDR3 nucleotides are TGTGCCAGCAGTTACTCGAGGTGGGAGGACACTGAAGCTTTCTTT. It specifies CASSYSRWEDTEAFF.

This clonotype came up a few times. The rearrangement uses TRBV7-9 and TRBJ2-6; 9 bases match TRBD1. The CDR3 covers 17 residues. J gave up 1 base and V 4 bases, and 5 bases lay outside the gene matches. The germline gives CDR1 SEHNR, CDR2 FQNEAQ (reference sequence). CDR3 region: CASSSTGGDSGANVLTF. CDR3 sequence (DNA): TGTGCCAGCAGCTCGACAGGGGGGGATTCTGGGGCCAACGTCCTGACTTTC.

This clonotype was seen ten or more times. The chain employs TRBV9 and TRBJ2-1; D might be TRBD1 (5 bases). V lost 2 bases to trimming and J lost 9 bases, with 12 bases between them. CDR3 length: 13 residues. CDR1 and CDR2 from the germline V gene are SGDLS and YYNGEE. The CDR3 region is CASSVQGLSEQFF. DNA of the CDR3: TGTGCCAGCAGCGTCCAGGGTCTAAGTGAGCAGTTCTTC.

This chain links TRBV12-3 or TRBV12-4 with TRBJ2-6; D is unresolved. This CDR3 comprises 15 residues. Trimming shortened V by 6 bases and J by 4 bases, and 13 bases separated the two germline ends. The CDR3 region has the DNA TGTGCCAGCAGCGCCCCCTGGTCGGGGGCCAACGTCCTGACTTTC. It codes for CASSAPWSGANVLTF.

This clonotype was seen only a few times. The V and J genes are TRBV5-1 and TRBJ2-5; 13 bases map to TRBD2. This CDR3 spans 16 amino acids. CDR1 is SGHRS, CDR2 YFSETQ, per germline. Trimming at V came to 4 bases and at J to 4 bases, leaving 7 bases not matched to a gene. This chain's CDR3 is CASSLRTSGGGETQYF. CDR3 in DNA: TGCGCCAGCAGCCTGAGGACTAGCGGGGGCGGAGAGACCCAGTACTTC.

The table lists this clonotype with a few counts. This chain uses TRBV12-3 or TRBV12-4 with TRBJ1-6, with 8 bases identical to TRBD1. V trimming: 7 bases; J trimming: 7 bases; junction bases outside the gene matches: 6. CDR3 size: 14 residues. The DNA for the CDR3 is TGTGCCAGCACCCGGACAGGGCGAAATTCACCCCTCCACTTT. This encodes CASTRTGRNSPLHF.

V gene TRBV7-2 combines with J gene TRBJ1-2; possibly TRBD1 for D (6 bases). Trimming took off 3 bases at V and 2 bases at J, with 13 bases between the two ends. CDR1 is SGHTA, CDR2 FQGNSA, per germline. CDR3 size: 15 residues. The CDR3 DNA reads as TGTGCCAGCAGCTTTAGTGGAGGACAGAACTATGGCTACACCTTC. It is translated as CASSFSGGQNYGYTF.

At least ten counts were recorded for this clonotype. The rearrangement uses TRBV7-2 and TRBJ2-5; 9 bases are a match to TRBD2. J was trimmed by 5 bases and V by 4 bases; bases with no gene match: 11. The CDR3 length is 16 residues. The germline V gene encodes CDR1 SGHTA and CDR2 FQGNSA. The CDR3 DNA follows: TGTGCCAGCAGCTCTGGCGACACTAGCGGGTTGGAGACCCAGTACTTC. It is translated as CASSSGDTSGLETQYF.

The V call is TRBV12-3 or TRBV12-4, the J call TRBJ2-5, with 7 bases lining up with TRBD2. The V segment lost 9 bases and the J segment 2 bases; nucleotides outside the gene matches: 6. The length of the CDR3 is 13 residues. The CDR3 protein is CARDGGLQETQYF. The CDR3 DNA reads as TGTGCCAGGGACGGGGGGTTGCAAGAGACCCAGTACTTC.

This clonotype was found a few times. The chain is built from TRBV10-2 and TRBJ1-3; 9 positions agree with TRBD1. V shed 6 bases, J shed 0 bases, and the junction held 9 bases outside the gene matches. This CDR3 is built from 17 residues. Germline V gene sequence: CDR1 WSHSY, CDR2 SAAADI. The CDR3 DNA sequence: TGCGCCAGCAGGGGACAGGGCCAAAGGGGCTCTGGAAACACCATATATTTT. Translated: CASRGQGQRGSGNTIYF.

This clonotype was found a few times. CDR3 sequence (DNA): TGTGCCAGCAGGCCAGATCAGTGGGTTGTCACTGAAGCTTTCTTT. Its protein product is CASRPDQWVVTEAFF. The chain has TRBV2 and TRBJ1-1; D unresolved. The CDR3 covers 15 residues. CDR1 is SNHLY and CDR2 is FYNNEI in the germline V gene. Trimming took 6 bases from V and 4 from J, leaving 18 bases between them.

This clonotype was picked up a small number of times. The chain uses TRBV7-2 and TRBJ2-1; 11 positions agree with TRBD1. V trimming: 5 bases; J trimming: 9 bases; junction bases outside the gene matches: 6. The CDR3 covers 14 residues. Germline loops: CDR1 SGHTA, CDR2 FQGNSA. The CDR3 loop reads CASSPRTGGGEQFF. For the CDR3, the DNA is TGTGCCAGCAGCCCCAGGACAGGGGGCGGTGAGCAGTTCTTC.